The clone carrying this TCR beta chain was detected a few times. Antigen unknown. The data were taken from a study of cytomegalovirus exposure and HLA in healthy donors. Looking at the study overall: Around 200 million T cells yielded more than 95 million unique TCR beta sequences, as an earlier analysis found.

Vbeta (60) and Jbeta (13) primers were used in the PCR. Profiled with immunoSEQ multiplex PCR; TCRdb holds only in-frame clones, not every one. The sample shows approximately 52,000 clones, 65% to 80% of them seen only once. Deletions cut 0 bases from V and 6 bases from J, with 9 bases between. From germline, CDR1 is MGHRA and CDR2 YSYEKL. The CDR3 covers 13 residues. Study-level points and caveats: A later analysis found that most CMV-associated TCR beta chains appeared HLA-restricted.

The V gene is TRBV4-1, the J gene TRBJ2-7; D is unresolved. Sequences were obtained from PBMCs. This TCR derives from a man aged 40-55 years in good health and CMV-seropositive. CDR3 bases: TGCGCCAGCAGCCAAGATTATCGAGGCGAGCAGTACTTC. Amino acids: CASSQDYRGEQYF.